This T cell receptor beta chain was obtained from a study of shared clonotypes between healthy human individuals. Evenly divided among several immunoSEQ plates was the genomic DNA of each subset. As handled by the study authors: Because ImmunoSEQ provided only junction sequences with no quality scores, the filtering differed. The protocol was immunoSEQ multiplex PCR, while the TCRdb copy is restricted to in-frame clones and leaves out a portion. Clone size and V and J calls were adopted from that table, with D and trimming inferred from the DNA. Among some 200,000 clones listed, 80% to 95% were seen once. Only Caucasian adults living in Nashville, Tennessee served as donors. Study observations and caveats: In this cohort, only blood was sampled, and tissue repertoires likely differ.

Per germline, CDR1 MDHEN and CDR2 SYDVKM. The CDR3 runs to 15 residues. The V and J ends lost 11 bases and 0 bases respectively, with 16 bases between them. In the case of this clone: The target antigen is unknown.

Sequences were obtained from naive CD4+ T cells sorted from blood. Subset: CD45RA+ positively selected. This clonotype was sampled from a woman aged 25 to 39 in good health. The chain combines TRBV28 with TRBJ1-4; no firm D call. The CDR3: CAAGSGIATNEKLFF. For the CDR3, the DNA is TGTGCCGCCGGGAGCGGGATTGCAACTAATGAAAAACTGTTTTTT.